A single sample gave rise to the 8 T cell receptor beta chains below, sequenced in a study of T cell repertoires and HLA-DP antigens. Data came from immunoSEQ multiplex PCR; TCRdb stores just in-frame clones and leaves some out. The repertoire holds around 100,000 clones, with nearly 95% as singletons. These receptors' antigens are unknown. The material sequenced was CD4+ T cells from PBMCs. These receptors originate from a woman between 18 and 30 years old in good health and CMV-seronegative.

The chain's CDR3 is CASSWRGGNTDTQYF. The CDR3 region has the DNA TGCGCCAGCAGCTGGCGCGGGGGGAACACAGATACGCAGTATTTT. This rearrangement joins TRBV5-1 to TRBJ2-3; 8 positions agree with TRBD2. The CDR3 contains 15 residues. Per the germline V gene, CDR1 is SGHRS and CDR2 is YFSETQ. V was clipped by 3 bases and J by 2 bases; unmatched bases: 5.

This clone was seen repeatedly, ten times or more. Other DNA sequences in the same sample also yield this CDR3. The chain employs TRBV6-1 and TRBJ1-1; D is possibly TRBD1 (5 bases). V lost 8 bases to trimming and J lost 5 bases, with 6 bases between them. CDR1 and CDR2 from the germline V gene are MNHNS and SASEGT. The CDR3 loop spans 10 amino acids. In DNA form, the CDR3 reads TGTGCCAGCGGGGGTACTGAAGCTTTCTTT. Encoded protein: CASGGTEAFF.

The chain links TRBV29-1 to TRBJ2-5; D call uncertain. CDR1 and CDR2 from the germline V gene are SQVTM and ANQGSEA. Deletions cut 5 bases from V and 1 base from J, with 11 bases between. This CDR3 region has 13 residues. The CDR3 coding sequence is TGCAGCGTTTCACAGATAAGCCAAGAGACCCAGTACTTC. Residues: CSVSQISQETQYF.

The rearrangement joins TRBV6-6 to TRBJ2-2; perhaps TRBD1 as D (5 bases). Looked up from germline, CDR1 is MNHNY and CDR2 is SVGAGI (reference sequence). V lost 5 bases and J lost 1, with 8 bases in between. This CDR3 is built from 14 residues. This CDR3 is CASSTTGNTGELFF. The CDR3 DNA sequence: TGTGCCAGCAGTACCACAGGGAACACCGGGGAGCTGTTTTTT.

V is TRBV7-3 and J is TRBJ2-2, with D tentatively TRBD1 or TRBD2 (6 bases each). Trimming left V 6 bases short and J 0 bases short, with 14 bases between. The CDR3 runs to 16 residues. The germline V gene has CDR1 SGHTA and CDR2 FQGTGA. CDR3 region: CASSSQGGSNTGELFF. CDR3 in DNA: TGTGCCAGCAGTTCCCAAGGGGGGTCGAACACCGGGGAGCTGTTTTTT.

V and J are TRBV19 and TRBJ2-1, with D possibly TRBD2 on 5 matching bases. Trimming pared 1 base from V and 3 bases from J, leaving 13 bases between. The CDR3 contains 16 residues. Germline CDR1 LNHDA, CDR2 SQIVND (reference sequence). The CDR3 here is CASSIVLQTNYNEQFF. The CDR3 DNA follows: TGTGCCAGTAGTATAGTATTACAGACTAACTACAATGAGCAGTTCTTC.

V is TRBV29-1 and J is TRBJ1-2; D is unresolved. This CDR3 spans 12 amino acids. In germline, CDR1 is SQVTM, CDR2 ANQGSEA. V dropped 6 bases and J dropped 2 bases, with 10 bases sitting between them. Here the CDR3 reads CSVELGNYGYTF. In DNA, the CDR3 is TGCAGCGTGGAGCTAGGGAACTATGGCTACACCTTC.

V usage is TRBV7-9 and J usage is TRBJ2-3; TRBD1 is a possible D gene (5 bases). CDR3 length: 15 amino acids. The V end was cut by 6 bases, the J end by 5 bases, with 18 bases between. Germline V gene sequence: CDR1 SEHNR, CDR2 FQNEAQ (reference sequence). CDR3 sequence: CASSLGVPQRDTQYF. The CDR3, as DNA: TGTGCCAGCAGTCTAGGGGTCCCACAGCGAGATACGCAGTATTTT.